The present TCR beta chain was sequenced within a study of CD8 T cells in ankylosing spondylitis. Study-wide results and limits: CD8+ by phenotype, disease-linked clones were relatively rare in peripheral blood. Typical of ankylosing spondylitis blood, it appeared, was a TCR beta motif of under 10 highly homologous variants. Significantly higher representation of disease-linked clones was reported for matched ankylosing spondylitis synovial fluid. Certain motif variants had earlier been reported in reactive arthritis synovial fluid and blood.

This clonotype has more than one count but fewer than ten. Its antigen is unidentified. One entry per CDR3 protein, called by TCRdb with MiXCR from the 5' RACE reads. The sample lists a few hundred thousand distinct CDR3 sequences; roughly 20% were seen once. Sequenced material: blood, either unsorted or a sorted T cell fraction (not recorded which). The origin of this receptor is a male donor with ankylosing spondylitis or in good health (not recorded which).

The CDR3 bases are TGTGCCAGCAGCCCAAGCGGGGGTAACTATGGCTACACCTTC. It is translated as CASSPSGGNYGYTF. The V call is TRBV9, the J call TRBJ1-2; D is perhaps TRBD1 (5 bases). V was cut by 4 bases and J by 1 base, with 11 bases left in between. The CDR3 has 14 residues. Germline V gives CDR1 SGDLS, CDR2 YYNGEE.